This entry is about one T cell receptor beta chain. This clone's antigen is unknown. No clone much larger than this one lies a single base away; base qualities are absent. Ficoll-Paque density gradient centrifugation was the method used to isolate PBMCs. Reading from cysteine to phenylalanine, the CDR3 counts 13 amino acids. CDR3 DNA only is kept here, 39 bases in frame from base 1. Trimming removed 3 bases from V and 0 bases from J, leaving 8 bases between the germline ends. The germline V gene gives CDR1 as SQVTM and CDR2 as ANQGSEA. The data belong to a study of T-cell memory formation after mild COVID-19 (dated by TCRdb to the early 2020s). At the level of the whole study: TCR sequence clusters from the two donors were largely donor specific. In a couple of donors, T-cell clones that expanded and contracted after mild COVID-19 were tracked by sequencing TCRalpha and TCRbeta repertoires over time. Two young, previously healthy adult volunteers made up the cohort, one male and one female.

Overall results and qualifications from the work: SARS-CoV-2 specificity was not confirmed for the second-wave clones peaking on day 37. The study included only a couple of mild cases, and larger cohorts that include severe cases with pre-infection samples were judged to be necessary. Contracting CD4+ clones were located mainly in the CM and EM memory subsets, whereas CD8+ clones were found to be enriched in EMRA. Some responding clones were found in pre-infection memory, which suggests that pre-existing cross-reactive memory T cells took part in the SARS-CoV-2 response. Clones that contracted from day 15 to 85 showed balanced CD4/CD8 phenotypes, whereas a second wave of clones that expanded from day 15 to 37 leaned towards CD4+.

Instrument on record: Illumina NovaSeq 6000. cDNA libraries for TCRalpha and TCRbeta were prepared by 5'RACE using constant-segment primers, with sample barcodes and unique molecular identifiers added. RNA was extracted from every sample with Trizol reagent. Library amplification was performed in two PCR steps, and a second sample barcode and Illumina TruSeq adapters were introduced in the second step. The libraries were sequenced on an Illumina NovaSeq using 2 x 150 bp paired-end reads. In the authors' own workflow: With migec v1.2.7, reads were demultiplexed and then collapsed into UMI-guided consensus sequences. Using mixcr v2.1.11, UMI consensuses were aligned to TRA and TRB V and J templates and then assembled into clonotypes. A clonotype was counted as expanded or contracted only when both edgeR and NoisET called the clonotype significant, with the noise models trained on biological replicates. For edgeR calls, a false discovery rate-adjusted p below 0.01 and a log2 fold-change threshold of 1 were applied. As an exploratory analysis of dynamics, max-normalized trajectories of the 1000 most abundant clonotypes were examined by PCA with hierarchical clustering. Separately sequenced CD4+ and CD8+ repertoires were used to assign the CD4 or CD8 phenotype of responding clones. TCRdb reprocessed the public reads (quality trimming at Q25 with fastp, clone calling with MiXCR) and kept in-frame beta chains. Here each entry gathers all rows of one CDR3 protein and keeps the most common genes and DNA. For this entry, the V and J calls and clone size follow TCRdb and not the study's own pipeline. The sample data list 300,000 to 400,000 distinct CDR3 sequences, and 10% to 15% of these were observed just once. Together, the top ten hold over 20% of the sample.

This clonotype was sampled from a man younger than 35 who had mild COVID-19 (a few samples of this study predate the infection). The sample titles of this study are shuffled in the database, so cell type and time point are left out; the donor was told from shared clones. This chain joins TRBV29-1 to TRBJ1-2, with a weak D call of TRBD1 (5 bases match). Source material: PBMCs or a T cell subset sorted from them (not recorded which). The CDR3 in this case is CSVDGTTNYGYTF. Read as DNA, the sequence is TGCAGCGTTGACGGGACGACTAACTATGGCTACACCTTC. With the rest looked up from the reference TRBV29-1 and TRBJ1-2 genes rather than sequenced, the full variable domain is SAVISQKPSRDICQRGTSLTIQCQVDSQVTMMFWYRQQPGQSLTLIATANQGSEATYESGFVIDKFPISRPNLTFSTLTVSNMSPEDSSIYLCSVDGTTNYGYTFGSGTRLTVV.